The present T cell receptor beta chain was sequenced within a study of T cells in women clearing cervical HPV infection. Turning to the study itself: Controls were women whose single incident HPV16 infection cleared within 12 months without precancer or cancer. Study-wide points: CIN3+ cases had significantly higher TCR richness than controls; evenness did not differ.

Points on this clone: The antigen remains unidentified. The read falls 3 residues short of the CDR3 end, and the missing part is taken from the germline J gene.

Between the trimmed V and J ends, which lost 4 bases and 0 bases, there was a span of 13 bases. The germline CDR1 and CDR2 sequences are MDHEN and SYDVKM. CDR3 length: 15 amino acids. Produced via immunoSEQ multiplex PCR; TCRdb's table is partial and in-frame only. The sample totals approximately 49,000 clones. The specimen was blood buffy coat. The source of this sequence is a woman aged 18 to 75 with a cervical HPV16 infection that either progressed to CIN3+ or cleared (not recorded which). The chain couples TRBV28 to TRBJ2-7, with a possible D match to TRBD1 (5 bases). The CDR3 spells CASSYSQAISYEQYF. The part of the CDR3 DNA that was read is TGTGCCAGCAGTTACTCACAGGCCATCTCCTACGAG.